A selection of T cell receptor beta chains follows, all from one sample in a study of blood T cell repertoires in COVID-19. Sequencing was performed with immunoSEQ multiplex PCR; in TCRdb, only in-frame clones are kept and a portion is missing. The table lists 100,000 to 150,000 clones, 75% to 90% of them singletons, with around 2.3% in the top ten. Material: PBMCs or T cells enriched from blood (not recorded which). Receptors originate from a woman aged 50 to 65 who had recovered from COVID-19. Each CDR3 is given with its conserved first and last residue. The D gene is left open where the match is weak. Some rows have no size entry. The others give once, few or many, or a class for an expanded clone.

d_gene: TRBD2; j_gene: TRBJ2-7; abundance: NA; v_gene: TRBV18; CDR3nt: TGTGCCAGCTCACCACCACGGGCGGGGGCCTACGAGCAGTACTTC; CDR3aa: CASSPPRAGAYEQYF
d_gene: NA; j_gene: TRBJ2-3; abundance: NA; v_gene: TRBV19; CDR3nt: TGTGCCAGTAGTGACGGGGGAAGCACAGATACGCAGTATTTT; CDR3aa: CASSDGGSTDTQYF
d_gene: TRBD2; j_gene: TRBJ2-5; abundance: NA; v_gene: TRBV29-1; CDR3nt: TGCAGCGTTTCAGCGGGGGGGAGGGAGACCCAGTACTTC; CDR3aa: CSVSAGGRETQYF
d_gene: NA; j_gene: TRBJ1-5; abundance: NA; v_gene: TRBV19; CDR3nt: TGTGCCAGTAGTCCCGGACAGAACAATCAGCCCCAGCATTTT; CDR3aa: CASSPGQNNQPQHF
d_gene: NA; j_gene: TRBJ2-2; abundance: NA; v_gene: TRBV5-8; CDR3nt: TGTGCCAGCAGCTTGCCCCGACAGTTCACCGGGGAGCTGTTTTTT; CDR3aa: CASSLPRQFTGELFF
d_gene: NA; j_gene: TRBJ1-4; abundance: NA; v_gene: TRBV7-9; CDR3nt: TGTGCCAGCAGCTTGGAACTACGTACTAATGAAAAACTGTTTTTT; CDR3aa: CASSLELRTNEKLFF
d_gene: TRBD1; j_gene: TRBJ2-1; abundance: NA; v_gene: TRBV4-1; CDR3nt: TGCGCCAGCAGCCAACATCCCCCCGGGACAGGGGACTACAATGAGCAGTTCTTC; CDR3aa: CASSQHPPGTGDYNEQFF
d_gene: TRBD1; j_gene: TRBJ1-6; abundance: NA; v_gene: TRBV18; CDR3nt: TGTGCCAGCTCCATGGACAGGGCGGATAATTCACCCCTCCACTTT; CDR3aa: CASSMDRADNSPLHF
d_gene: NA; j_gene: TRBJ1-1; abundance: NA; v_gene: TRBV9; CDR3nt: TGTGCCAGCAGCGCGGGGTCCCTGAACACTGAAGCTTTCTTT; CDR3aa: CASSAGSLNTEAFF
d_gene: NA; j_gene: TRBJ2-7; abundance: NA; v_gene: TRBV10-2; CDR3nt: TGCGCCAGCAAACAGGGCAGAGGCTACGAGCAGTACTTC; CDR3aa: CASKQGRGYEQYF
d_gene: NA; j_gene: TRBJ2-7; abundance: NA; v_gene: TRBV6-2/TRBV6-3; CDR3nt: TGTGCCAGCAGTACCAGCTACGAGCAGTACTTC; CDR3aa: CASSTSYEQYF
d_gene: NA; j_gene: TRBJ2-7; abundance: NA; v_gene: TRBV7-7; CDR3nt: TGTGCTAGCAGCTTAGAACCGGGAAGGTCCTACGAGCAGTACTTC; CDR3aa: CASSLEPGRSYEQYF
d_gene: TRBD2; j_gene: TRBJ2-7; abundance: NA; v_gene: TRBV7-2; CDR3nt: TGTGCCAGCAGCCCAAACTCAGCGGGGGCTGGGGAGCAGTACTTC; CDR3aa: CASSPNSAGAGEQYF
d_gene: NA; j_gene: TRBJ2-1; abundance: NA; v_gene: TRBV9; CDR3nt: TGTGCCAGCAGCGTAGGGGACAACTCCTACAATGAGCAGTTCTTC; CDR3aa: CASSVGDNSYNEQFF
d_gene: NA; j_gene: TRBJ2-7; abundance: NA; v_gene: TRBV15; CDR3nt: TGTGCCACCAGCAGCGGGGGATTGTACGAGCAGTACTTC; CDR3aa: CATSSGGLYEQYF
d_gene: NA; j_gene: TRBJ1-5; abundance: NA; v_gene: TRBV5-4; CDR3nt: TGTGCCAGCAGCCTACCTAATCAGCCCCAGCATTTT; CDR3aa: CASSLPNQPQHF
d_gene: NA; j_gene: TRBJ1-2; abundance: NA; v_gene: TRBV6-5; CDR3nt: TGTGCCAGCAGTTACTCGATGGCGGCCGGCTATGGCTACACCTTC; CDR3aa: CASSYSMAAGYGYTF
d_gene: TRBD2; j_gene: TRBJ2-7; abundance: NA; v_gene: TRBV30; CDR3nt: TGTGCCTGGAGTGTAACGGGGGGTCACGAGCAGTACTTC; CDR3aa: CAWSVTGGHEQYF
d_gene: TRBD1; j_gene: TRBJ1-3; abundance: NA; v_gene: TRBV5-5; CDR3nt: TGTGCCAGCAGCCCAGGGGGATCTGGAAACACCATATATTTT; CDR3aa: CASSPGGSGNTIYF
d_gene: TRBD1; j_gene: TRBJ2-7; abundance: once; v_gene: TRBV7-6; CDR3nt: TGTGCCAGCAGCCTAGGGGCAGGGGGAGCCTCCTACGAGCAGTACTTC; CDR3aa: CASSLGAGGASYEQYF
d_gene: NA; j_gene: TRBJ2-3; abundance: NA; v_gene: TRBV12-3/TRBV12-4; CDR3nt: TGTGCCAGCACCCCAAACACAGATACGCAGTATTTT; CDR3aa: CASTPNTDTQYF
d_gene: TRBD1; j_gene: TRBJ1-4; abundance: NA; v_gene: TRBV7-9; CDR3nt: TGTGCCAGCAGCTTAGTCACCGGGACAGGGTCGGGAAAACTGTTTTTT; CDR3aa: CASSLVTGTGSGKLFF
d_gene: TRBD2; j_gene: TRBJ2-7; abundance: NA; v_gene: TRBV11-3; CDR3nt: TGTGCCAGCACCAGCCCCCACCTCGGGACTAGCGCGGGGGAGCAGTACTTC; CDR3aa: CASTSPHLGTSAGEQYF
d_gene: NA; j_gene: TRBJ1-2; abundance: NA; v_gene: TRBV4-3; CDR3nt: TGCGCCAGCAGCCAAGATGCCACAGGCCTATACTATGGCTACACCTTC; CDR3aa: CASSQDATGLYYGYTF
d_gene: NA; j_gene: TRBJ2-7; abundance: NA; v_gene: TRBV25-1; CDR3nt: TGTGCCAGCAGTGAATTGGGCTCAGTCAGGGGTCCCTACGAGCAGTACTTC; CDR3aa: CASSELGSVRGPYEQYF
d_gene: TRBD2; j_gene: TRBJ2-1; abundance: NA; v_gene: TRBV11-2; CDR3nt: TGTGCCAGCAGCATCTGGGGGGGCTCCTACAATGAGCAGTTCTTC; CDR3aa: CASSIWGGSYNEQFF
d_gene: TRBD1; j_gene: TRBJ1-1; abundance: NA; v_gene: TRBV12-3/TRBV12-4; CDR3nt: TGTGCCAGCAGCCCCGGGACAGAGGCTTTCTTT; CDR3aa: CASSPGTEAFF
d_gene: NA; j_gene: TRBJ1-1; abundance: NA; v_gene: TRBV5-4; CDR3nt: TGTGCCAGCAGCTCCGGGACTTCAGCTTTCTTT; CDR3aa: CASSSGTSAFF
d_gene: NA; j_gene: TRBJ2-3; abundance: NA; v_gene: TRBV4-3; CDR3nt: TGCGCCAGCAGCCAAGGTGACAGCTACACAGATACGCAGTATTTT; CDR3aa: CASSQGDSYTDTQYF
d_gene: TRBD1; j_gene: TRBJ2-7; abundance: NA; v_gene: TRBV7-2; CDR3nt: TGTGCCAGCAGCCCTGACAGGGCAGAAGAGCAGTACTTC; CDR3aa: CASSPDRAEEQYF
d_gene: NA; j_gene: TRBJ2-3; abundance: few; v_gene: TRBV12-3/TRBV12-4; CDR3nt: TGTGCCATCAACGGGGGTAGCACAGATACGCAGTATTTT; CDR3aa: CAINGGSTDTQYF
d_gene: NA; j_gene: TRBJ2-2; abundance: NA; v_gene: TRBV6-5; CDR3nt: TGTGCCAGCAAGGGGAAGCGCTCGAACACCGGGGAGCTGTTTTTT; CDR3aa: CASKGKRSNTGELFF
d_gene: NA; j_gene: TRBJ1-5; abundance: NA; v_gene: TRBV30; CDR3nt: TGTGCCTGGAGTGTACGGGGAAATCAGCCCCAGCATTTT; CDR3aa: CAWSVRGNQPQHF
d_gene: NA; j_gene: TRBJ1-1; abundance: NA; v_gene: TRBV5-1; CDR3nt: TGCGCCAGCAGCCCATCCGGGACACAGAACACTGAAGCTTTCTTT; CDR3aa: CASSPSGTQNTEAFF
d_gene: TRBD1; j_gene: TRBJ1-6; abundance: NA; v_gene: TRBV3-1/TRBV3-2; CDR3nt: TGTGCCAGCAGCCAGGACAGGGGAAATTCACCCCTCCACTTT; CDR3aa: CASSQDRGNSPLHF
d_gene: NA; j_gene: TRBJ1-5; abundance: NA; v_gene: TRBV5-1; CDR3nt: TGCGCCAGCAGCTCGGGACACCCCCAGGGGCCCCAGCATTTT; CDR3aa: CASSSGHPQGPQHF
d_gene: TRBD1; j_gene: TRBJ2-7; abundance: once; v_gene: TRBV7-6; CDR3nt: TGTGCCAGCAGCTTAAAAGGGACAGGAGGATACGAGCAGTACTTC; CDR3aa: CASSLKGTGGYEQYF
d_gene: TRBD1; j_gene: TRBJ1-1; abundance: NA; v_gene: TRBV5-1; CDR3nt: TGCGCCAGCAGCAACCCCGGGACAGGGGATGCCGAAGCTTTCTTT; CDR3aa: CASSNPGTGDAEAFF
d_gene: TRBD2; j_gene: TRBJ2-1; abundance: NA; v_gene: TRBV3-1/TRBV3-2; CDR3nt: TGTGCCAGCAGTCTGAGCGCGGGGGGCAATGAGCAGTTCTTC; CDR3aa: CASSLSAGGNEQFF
d_gene: NA; j_gene: TRBJ1-2; abundance: NA; v_gene: TRBV2; CDR3nt: TGTGCCAGCAGGGATCCAGGACTCTCTGGCTACACCTTC; CDR3aa: CASRDPGLSGYTF
d_gene: TRBD1; j_gene: TRBJ1-1; abundance: NA; v_gene: TRBV12-3/TRBV12-4; CDR3nt: TGTGCCAGCAGACGGGACAGCCCTTATGAAGCTTTCTTT; CDR3aa: CASRRDSPYEAFF
d_gene: NA; j_gene: TRBJ2-7; abundance: NA; v_gene: TRBV2; CDR3nt: TGTGCCAGCAGAAGACAGGAAAGCTCCTACGAGCAGTACTTC; CDR3aa: CASRRQESSYEQYF
d_gene: NA; j_gene: TRBJ2-7; abundance: NA; v_gene: TRBV5-4; CDR3nt: TGTGCCAGCAGCTTGGGGAAGGCGGGGTTCGAGCAGTACTTC; CDR3aa: CASSLGKAGFEQYF
d_gene: NA; j_gene: TRBJ1-5; abundance: NA; v_gene: TRBV5-1; CDR3nt: TGCGCCAGCAGCCCGGTCCCTAGCAATCAGCCCCAGCATTTT; CDR3aa: CASSPVPSNQPQHF
d_gene: TRBD2; j_gene: TRBJ2-7; abundance: NA; v_gene: TRBV4-2; CDR3nt: TGTGCCAGCAGCCAAAGGACTAGCGGGGGTTCCTACGAGCAGTACTTC; CDR3aa: CASSQRTSGGSYEQYF